This T cell receptor beta chain was sequenced in a study of cytomegalovirus exposure and HLA in healthy donors. Study-level findings and limits: Rates of TCR association differed by HLA locus in a later analysis, with DRB1 highest and HLA-C lowest. A later analysis linked 15,000 to 20,000 TCR beta sequences to HLA alleles at 0.05 false discovery rate.

The PCR employed 60 Vbeta primers together with 13 Jbeta primers. Clones were sequenced by immunoSEQ multiplex PCR, and TCRdb holds only the in-frame ones, with some missing. Counted here are 80,000 to 130,000 clones, around 80% occurring once; the ten biggest clones make up roughly 3.7%. Germline CDR1 and CDR2: SGHVS and FNYEAQ. Losses at the gene ends were 1 base for V and 4 bases for J; bases not matched to a gene: 8. The CDR3 has 16 residues. In regard to this clone: Antigen specificity is unknown.

The chain joins TRBV7-6 to TRBJ1-1, with 8 bases fitting TRBD1. The sample was PBMCs. This TCR came from a female donor in good health and CMV-seropositive. The CDR3 is CASSLGILDRGTEAFF. Written as DNA, the CDR3 is TGTGCCAGCAGCTTAGGGATCCTAGACAGGGGCACTGAAGCTTTCTTT. Looking up the rest from reference TRBV7-6 and TRBJ1-1 gives the full variable domain: GAGVSQSPRYKVTKRGQDVALRCDPISGHVSLYWYRQALGQGPEFLTYFNYEAQQDKSGLPNDRFSAERPEGSISTLTIQRTEQRDSAMYRCASSLGILDRGTEAFFGQGTRLTVV.